Below, 20 T cell receptor beta chains from the same sample are listed, as sequenced in a study of blood T cell repertoires in COVID-19. Method: immunoSEQ multiplex PCR; TCRdb's copy keeps in-frame clones and lacks some. Of 35,000 or so clones listed, about 80% are singletons. The material sequenced was peripheral blood. These receptors were obtained from a woman in her 70s with acute or convalescent COVID-19.

This chain connects TRBV11-2 to TRBJ2-2; 9 bases are shared with TRBD1. V lost 1 base to trimming and J lost 6 bases; unmatched junction nucleotides: 0. The CDR3 has 14 amino acids. Per germline, CDR1 SGHAT and CDR2 FQNNGV. CDR3 sequence (DNA): TGTGCCAGCAGCTTAGGGACAGGGGCCGGGGAGCTGTTTTTT. Residues: CASSLGTGAGELFF.

The chain employs TRBV6-2 or TRBV6-3 and TRBJ2-7; TRBD2 matches at 14 bases. Germline V CDR1 and CDR2: MNHEY, SVGEGT. This CDR3 is 14 amino acids long. V was pared by 4 bases and J by 12 bases, with 8 bases of the junction left unmatched. DNA for the CDR3: TGTGCCAGCAGTTTCGCGGGACTAGCGGGAGAAGGGTACTTC. Protein product: CASSFAGLAGEGYF.

The V and J genes are TRBV5-1 and TRBJ2-7, with 8 bases that match TRBD1. This CDR3 has 13 residues. The germline gives CDR1 SGHRS, CDR2 YFSETQ. J gave up 6 bases and V 4 bases, and 6 bases lay outside the gene matches. In DNA, the CDR3 is TGCGCCAGCAGCGGGACGGACAGGGCCGAGCAGTACTTC. Translation gives CASSGTDRAEQYF.

The V and J genes are TRBV28 and TRBJ1-2; TRBD1 agrees at 9 bases. Trimming cost V 7 bases and J 6 bases; bases outside gene matches: 12. CDR1 and CDR2 from the germline V gene are MDHEN and SYDVKM. This CDR3 is 15 amino acids long. The CDR3 region is CASITTGGRIDGYTF. The CDR3 region has the DNA TGTGCCAGCATCACTACAGGGGGCAGGATCGATGGCTACACCTTC.

The chain uses TRBV27 and TRBJ2-2; TRBD1 matches at 8 bases. Looked up from germline, CDR1 is MNHEY and CDR2 is SMNVEV (reference sequence). The CDR3 consists of 15 residues. After removal of 5 bases from V and 4 bases from J, the junction contained 6 bases not matched to a gene. CDR3 DNA: TGTGCCAGCAGTCAACACAGGGGGTTCACCGGGGAGCTGTTTTTT. This encodes CASSQHRGFTGELFF.

V and J are TRBV7-9 and TRBJ2-2; no reliable D call. Germline CDR1 is SEHNR and CDR2 is FQNEAQ (reference sequence). This CDR3 has 15 amino acids. Between the trimmed V and J ends, which lost 2 bases and 7 bases, there was a span of 14 bases. CDR3 protein: CASSLIRSLGGELFF. CDR3 sequence (DNA): TGTGCCAGCAGCTTAATAAGGAGTCTCGGCGGGGAGCTGTTTTTT.

The chain uses TRBV19 and TRBJ1-5; D unclear. Trimming cost V 4 bases and J 2 bases, with 3 bases left between them. In germline, CDR1 is LNHDA, CDR2 SQIVND (reference sequence). This CDR3 contains 12 residues. The CDR3 sequence is CASSTGNQPQHF. In DNA form, the CDR3 reads TGTGCCAGTAGTACAGGCAATCAGCCCCAGCATTTT.

This chain uses TRBV10-3 with TRBJ1-4, with TRBD1 matching over 10 bases. Germline V gives CDR1 ENHRY, CDR2 SYGVKD. V gave up 4 bases and J gave up 3 bases; unmatched junction bases: 5. There are 16 residues in the CDR3. In DNA form, the CDR3 reads TGTGCCATCAGTGCCTCGGGGACAGGGGCTAATGAAAAACTGTTTTTT. Protein: CAISASGTGANEKLFF.

The chain couples TRBV15 to TRBJ1-2; TRBD1 might be the D (6 bases). CDR1 is LNHNV, CDR2 YYDKDF, per germline (reference sequence). V was clipped by 5 bases and J by 0 bases, with 25 bases between them. This CDR3 has 19 residues. This CDR3 reads CATSDRTRYRVGTNYGYTF. The DNA for the CDR3 is TGTGCCACCAGCGATAGAACCCGTTACAGGGTTGGGACTAACTATGGCTACACCTTC.

The rearrangement uses TRBV11-2 and TRBJ1-2; D is unclear. Germline V gene data show CDR1 as SGHAT and CDR2 as FQNNGV. The CDR3 extends over 14 amino acids. Trimming shortened V by 2 bases and J by 7 bases, and 14 bases separated the two germline ends. CDR3 bases: TGTGCCAGCAGCTTAAGGGAAGCGGGAGCTGGCTACACCTTC. Protein: CASSLREAGAGYTF.

This clone was observed a few times. The V gene is TRBV3-1 (or the pseudogene TRBV3-2), the J gene TRBJ1-6; 12 bases are a match to TRBD1. J gave up 10 bases and V 4 bases, and 5 bases lay outside the gene matches. The CDR3 runs to 15 residues. From germline, CDR1 is LGHDT and CDR2 YNNKEL (reference sequence). This chain's CDR3 is CASSPGTGGGSPLHF. The CDR3 DNA reads as TGTGCCAGCAGCCCCGGGACAGGGGGCGGGTCACCCCTCCACTTT.

The chain links TRBV12-3 or TRBV12-4 to TRBJ1-4; TRBD1 is a possible D gene (5 bases). The CDR3 runs to 13 residues. Trimming pared 4 bases from V and 11 bases from J, leaving 14 bases between. Here the CDR3 reads CASSSEFGGKLFF. Here the CDR3 DNA reads TGTGCCAGCAGTTCCGAGTTCGGGGGGAAACTGTTTTTT.

The rearrangement uses TRBV29-1 and TRBJ2-4, with no clear D. V was trimmed by 1 base and J by 0 bases, leaving 13 bases between them. CDR3 length: 16 residues. CDR1 and CDR2 from the germline V gene are SQVTM and ANQGSEA. The CDR3 protein is CSVEGLDSIAKNIQYF. CDR3 nucleotides: TGCAGCGTTGAAGGGCTAGACTCCATAGCCAAAAACATTCAGTACTTC.

The V and J genes are TRBV6-4 and TRBJ2-3; the match to TRBD2 covers 7 bases. The CDR3 has 15 residues. Germline CDR1 and CDR2: MRHNA and SNTAGT. V gave up 4 bases and J gave up 0 bases; unmatched junction bases: 4. The chain's CDR3 is CASSGSGDSTDTQYF. The CDR3 nucleotides are TGTGCCAGCAGTGGGAGCGGGGACAGCACAGATACGCAGTATTTT.

This clone was counted only a few times. This chain joins TRBV6-5 and TRBJ1-2; perhaps TRBD1 as D (5 bases). With 7 bases removed from V and 5 bases from J, the gap between germline ends came to 17 bases. CDR3 length: 14 residues. CDR1 and CDR2 (germline): MNHEY, SVGAGI. The CDR3 here is CASTRGGAGYGYTF. CDR3 DNA: TGTGCCAGCACCCGAGGTGGGGCAGGATATGGCTACACCTTC.

This chain uses TRBV19 with TRBJ1-2; 7 bases map to TRBD1. Germline CDR1 LNHDA, CDR2 SQIVND (reference sequence). V gave up 5 bases and J gave up 4 bases; unmatched junction bases: 7. The CDR3 spans 14 residues. The CDR3 region is CASSARTGLYGYTF. In DNA form, the CDR3 reads TGTGCCAGTAGTGCCAGGACAGGACTCTATGGCTACACCTTC.

The chain combines TRBV5-6 with TRBJ2-2, with a possible D match to TRBD2 (5 bases). The V gene lost 0 bases and the J gene lost 4 bases, with 16 bases spanning the gap. This CDR3 comprises 17 residues. Germline-derived CDR1 and CDR2 are SGHDT and YYEEEE. This chain's CDR3 is CASSLGLPQRGTGELFF. The CDR3 bases are TGTGCCAGCAGCTTGGGACTGCCACAACGGGGCACCGGGGAGCTGTTTTTT.

The chain recombines TRBV29-1 with TRBJ2-2; 11 bases fit TRBD2. This CDR3 has 16 amino acids. Germline V gives CDR1 SQVTM, CDR2 ANQGSEA. The trim removed 6 bases at V and 5 bases at J, leaving 11 bases unmatched. The DNA of the CDR3 is TGCAGCGTCCCGGGCGGGGTAGCGGGAGGGACCGGGGAGCTGTTTTTT. Amino acids: CSVPGGVAGGTGELFF.

This clone was observed once. This chain joins TRBV9 and TRBJ2-1; 7 bases fit TRBD1. The germline V gene has CDR1 SGDLS and CDR2 YYNGEE. The CDR3 consists of 13 residues. With V trimmed by 6 bases and J by 3 bases, 3 bases remained unmatched. CDR3 sequence reads: CASTRTGYNEQFF. CDR3 in DNA: TGTGCCAGCACGAGGACAGGCTACAATGAGCAGTTCTTC.

The chain links TRBV29-1 to TRBJ2-3; 10 positions agree with TRBD1. Germline trimming cut 1 base from V and 4 bases from J; bases unmatched to any gene: 5. The germline gives CDR1 SQVTM, CDR2 ANQGSEA. This CDR3 is built from 15 residues. The CDR3 sequence: CSVEGGTGVSDTQYF. The CDR3 region has the DNA TGCAGCGTTGAAGGGGGGACAGGGGTCTCAGATACGCAGTATTTT.